This is a list of T cell receptor beta chains from one sample in a study of blood T cell repertoires in COVID-19. The table came from immunoSEQ multiplex PCR; TCRdb's copy has only in-frame clones and leaves some out. The top ten hold 2% to 2.5% of the sample, which has some 300,000 clones, roughly 91% seen once. The material sequenced was PBMCs or T cells enriched from blood (not recorded which). These receptors came from a woman aged 60 to 75 in a cohort exposed to, infected with or recovered from COVID-19 (not recorded which). Each CDR3 is given with its conserved first and last residue. A D gene is named only where the DNA matches it firmly. Where a row states a size, it is once, few, many or the class of an expanded clone; other rows omit it.

V	size	D	J	CDR3	DNA
TRBV6-4	-	-	TRBJ2-7	CASTDGRTTPYEQYF	TGTGCCAGCACCGACGGCAGGACAACTCCCTACGAGCAGTACTTC
TRBV10-3	-	-	TRBJ2-7	CAISESIPGSTYEQYF	TGTGCCATCAGCGAGTCTATCCCCGGTTCCACCTACGAGCAGTACTTC
TRBV15	-	-	TRBJ1-5	CATSRDGRQSNQPQHF	TGTGCCACCAGCAGAGATGGCCGACAGAGTAATCAGCCCCAGCATTTT
TRBV5-6	few	-	TRBJ1-5	CASSLGGVANQPQHF	TGTGCCAGCAGCTTGGGGGGAGTTGCAAATCAGCCCCAGCATTTT
TRBV19	-	TRBD1	TRBJ2-7	CASSTGGRGSGEQYF	TGTGCCAGTAGTACTGGGGGCAGGGGGAGTGGCGAGCAGTACTTC
TRBV28	-	TRBD1	TRBJ2-5	CASSSTGAQAYETQYF	TGTGCCAGCAGTTCCACAGGGGCCCAGGCATATGAGACCCAGTACTTC
TRBV7-2	-	TRBD1	TRBJ1-6	CASSLGDRGYNSPLHF	TGTGCCAGCAGCTTAGGGGACAGGGGCTATAATTCACCCCTCCACTTT
TRBV6-5	-	-	TRBJ2-7	CASSYADSSYEQYF	TGTGCCAGCAGTTACGCTGACAGCTCCTACGAGCAGTACTTC
TRBV7-8	-	TRBD1	TRBJ1-1	CASSLVQGGSGTEAFF	TGTGCCAGCAGCTTAGTCCAGGGGGGCTCGGGCACTGAAGCTTTCTTT
TRBV28	-	TRBD2	TRBJ2-1	CASSLDGTSGLSSYNEQFF	TGTGCCAGCAGTTTAGATGGGACTAGCGGCCTAAGCTCCTACAATGAGCAGTTCTTC
TRBV10-3	-	-	TRBJ1-1	CAISISGAPNTEAFF	TGTGCCATCAGTATCTCAGGGGCTCCGAACACTGAAGCTTTCTTT
TRBV28	-	-	TRBJ1-1	CASSIEHRVGGTEAFF	TGTGCCAGCAGCATCGAACACAGGGTTGGTGGCACTGAAGCTTTCTTT
TRBV9	-	TRBD1	TRBJ1-1	CASSAKQGANTEAFF	TGTGCCAGCAGCGCAAAACAGGGGGCGAACACTGAAGCTTTCTTT
TRBV7-9	-	-	TRBJ2-7	CASSLNGSLYEQYF	TGTGCCAGCAGCTTAAACGGGAGCCTCTACGAGCAGTACTTC
TRBV14	-	-	TRBJ2-1	CASSQDLRWLWAVPGNEQFF	TGTGCCAGCAGCCAAGATCTTAGGTGGTTGTGGGCCGTTCCGGGGAATGAGCAGTTCTTC
TRBV6-6	-	-	TRBJ1-2	CASSSGGWGYGYTF	TGTGCCAGCAGTTCGGGGGGATGGGGCTATGGCTACACCTTC
TRBV6-5	-	-	TRBJ2-7	CASMGASAGPYEQYF	TGTGCCAGCATGGGTGCTTCGGCAGGGCCCTACGAGCAGTACTTC
TRBV2	-	TRBD1	TRBJ2-1	CASSVQGANNEQFF	TGTGCCAGCAGTGTACAGGGGGCGAACAATGAGCAGTTCTTC
TRBV27	-	TRBD1	TRBJ1-1	CASSSRDRGLTFF	TGTGCCAGCAGTTCCCGGGACAGGGGGCTGACTTTCTTT
TRBV11-2	-	TRBD2	TRBJ2-1	CASSLPGLAGHNEQFF	TGTGCCAGCAGCCTGCCGGGACTAGCGGGGCACAATGAGCAGTTCTTC
TRBV2	-	TRBD2	TRBJ2-3	CASSDTSGRAKADTQYF	TGTGCCAGCAGTGACACGAGCGGGAGGGCCAAGGCAGATACGCAGTATTTT
TRBV28	once	TRBD2	TRBJ2-6	CASSLGGNSGANVLTF	TGTGCCAGCAGTTTGGGGGGGAACTCTGGGGCCAACGTCCTGACTTTC
TRBV15	once	-	TRBJ1-1	CATSRGANTEAFF	TGTGCCACCAGCAGAGGAGCGAACACTGAAGCTTTCTTT
TRBV6-1	-	TRBD2	TRBJ2-2	CASSEVGGGTGELFF	TGTGCCAGCAGTGAAGTGGGGGGGGGCACCGGGGAGCTGTTTTTT
TRBV7-8	-	TRBD2	TRBJ2-1	CASRGLAGGPYNEQFF	TGTGCCAGCAGAGGACTAGCGGGAGGGCCCTACAATGAGCAGTTCTTC
TRBV2	-	-	TRBJ2-5	CASSGPRETQYF	TGTGCCAGCAGTGGACCTAGGGAGACCCAGTACTTC
TRBV5-1	-	TRBD1	TRBJ1-6	CASSWTGGANSPLHF	TGCGCCAGCAGCTGGACAGGGGGCGCAAATTCACCCCTCCACTTT
TRBV25-1	-	-	TRBJ1-4	CASSVGVATNEKLFF	TGTGCCAGCAGTGTAGGGGTTGCAACTAATGAAAAACTGTTTTTT
TRBV24-1	-	-	TRBJ1-5	CATSVGGNQPQHF	TGTGCCACCAGTGTCGGGGGCAATCAGCCCCAGCATTTT
TRBV11-1	-	TRBD2	TRBJ2-5	CASSPQTSGDQETQYF	TGTGCCAGCAGCCCCCAGACTAGCGGGGATCAAGAGACCCAGTACTTC
TRBV19	-	TRBD1	TRBJ1-4	CASSSGTGGDEKLFF	TGTGCCAGTAGTTCCGGGACAGGGGGCGATGAAAAACTGTTTTTT
TRBV6-5	-	-	TRBJ1-4	CASSDQVRGEKLFF	TGTGCCAGCAGCGATCAGGTCAGGGGTGAAAAACTGTTTTTT
TRBV5-4	-	TRBD1	TRBJ2-7	CASSLGQGLYEQYF	TGTGCCAGCAGCTTGGGACAGGGGCTCTACGAGCAGTACTTC
TRBV7-3	-	TRBD2	TRBJ2-3	CASSLDPESLAGLSTDTQYF	TGTGCCAGCAGCTTAGATCCCGAATCTCTAGCGGGACTAAGCACAGATACGCAGTATTTT
TRBV2	-	TRBD2	TRBJ2-3	CASRWGRTSWSDTQYF	TGTGCCAGCAGATGGGGAAGGACTAGCTGGTCCGATACGCAGTATTTT
TRBV5-5	-	-	TRBJ2-5	CASSLGGTETQYF	TGTGCCAGCAGCTTAGGAGGGACCGAGACCCAGTACTTC
TRBV7-2	-	-	TRBJ1-5	CASSLGLEQVNQPQHF	TGTGCCAGCAGCTTAGGTTTAGAGCAAGTCAATCAGCCCCAGCATTTT
TRBV9	-	TRBD1	TRBJ2-1	CASSTPTGGASSGNNEQFF	TGTGCCAGCAGCACCCCGACAGGGGGCGCGTCTAGCGGAAACAATGAGCAGTTCTTC
TRBV6-5	-	-	TRBJ2-1	CASSYSAVYNEQFF	TGTGCCAGCAGTTACTCGGCGGTTTACAATGAGCAGTTCTTC
TRBV5-1	-	TRBD2	TRBJ2-1	CASSPTSGIYNEQFF	TGCGCCAGCAGCCCCACTAGCGGGATATACAATGAGCAGTTCTTC
TRBV2	-	-	TRBJ1-6	CASSRTGTNNSPLHF	TGTGCCAGCAGTCGCACAGGCACCAATAATTCACCCCTCCACTTT
TRBV5-5	-	-	TRBJ2-1	CATGSDEQFF	TGTGCCACTGGAAGCGATGAGCAGTTCTTC
TRBV30	few	-	TRBJ1-2	CAWTTSGYGYGYTF	TGTGCCTGGACCACCTCGGGGTACGGCTATGGCTACACCTTC
TRBV18	-	-	TRBJ1-3	CASSKGRGNTIYF	TGTGCCAGCTCAAAGGGGCGCGGAAACACCATATATTTT
TRBV28	-	-	TRBJ2-1	CASSDSQGRNEQFF	TGTGCCAGCAGTGATTCACAGGGTCGCAATGAGCAGTTCTTC
TRBV7-2	-	TRBD1	TRBJ2-7	CASSLGSSRTGVRDEQYF	TGTGCCAGCAGCTTAGGATCGAGTAGGACAGGGGTGCGCGACGAGCAGTACTTC
TRBV5-1	-	TRBD2	TRBJ2-3	CASSLLAGGITDTQYF	TGCGCCAGCAGCCTGCTAGCGGGAGGTATCACAGATACGCAGTATTTT
TRBV28	-	-	TRBJ1-1	CASSLYGGNTEAFF	TGTGCCAGCAGTTTATACGGGGGGAACACTGAAGCTTTCTTT
TRBV28	-	-	TRBJ1-2	CASSLVARAGYGYTF	TGTGCCAGCAGTTTAGTCGCCAGGGCAGGCTATGGCTACACCTTC
TRBV2	-	-	TRBJ2-7	CAARGASRAYEQYF	TGTGCCGCCAGGGGGGCAAGCAGGGCCTACGAGCAGTACTTC
TRBV11-2	-	TRBD1	TRBJ1-6	CASTITTGGNSPLHF	TGTGCCAGCACCATAACGACAGGGGGCAATTCACCCCTCCACTTT
TRBV4-2	-	-	TRBJ1-1	CASSQDPGREAFF	TGTGCCAGCAGCCAAGATCCAGGCCGTGAAGCTTTCTTT